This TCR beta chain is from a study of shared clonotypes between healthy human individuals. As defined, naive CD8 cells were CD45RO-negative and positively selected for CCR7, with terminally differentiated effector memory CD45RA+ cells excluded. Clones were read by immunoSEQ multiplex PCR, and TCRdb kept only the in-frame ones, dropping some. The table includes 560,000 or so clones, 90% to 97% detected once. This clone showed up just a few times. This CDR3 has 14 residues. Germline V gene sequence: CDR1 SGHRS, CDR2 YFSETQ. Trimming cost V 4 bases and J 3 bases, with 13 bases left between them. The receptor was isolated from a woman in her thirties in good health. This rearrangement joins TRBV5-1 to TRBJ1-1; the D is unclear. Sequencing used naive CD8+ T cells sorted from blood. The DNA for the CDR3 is TGCGCCAGCAGCCCGGAAACTTGGGACACTGAAGCTTTCTTT. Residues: CASSPETWDTEAFF.